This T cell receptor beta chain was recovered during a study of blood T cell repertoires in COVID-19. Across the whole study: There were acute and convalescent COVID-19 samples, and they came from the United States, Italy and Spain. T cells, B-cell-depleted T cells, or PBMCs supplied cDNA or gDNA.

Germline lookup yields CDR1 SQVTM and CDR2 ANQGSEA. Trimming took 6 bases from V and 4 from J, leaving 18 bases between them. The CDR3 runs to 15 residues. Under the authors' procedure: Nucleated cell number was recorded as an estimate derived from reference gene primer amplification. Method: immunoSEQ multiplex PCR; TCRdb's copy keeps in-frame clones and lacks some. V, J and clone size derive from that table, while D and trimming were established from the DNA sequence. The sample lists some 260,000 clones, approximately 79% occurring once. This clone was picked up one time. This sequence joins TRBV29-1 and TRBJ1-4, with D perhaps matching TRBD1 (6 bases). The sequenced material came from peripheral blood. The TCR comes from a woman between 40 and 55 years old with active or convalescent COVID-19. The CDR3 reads CSVRGTGTINEKLFF. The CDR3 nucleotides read TGCAGCGTGAGGGGGACCGGGACCATTAATGAAAAACTGTTTTTT.